One sample yielded the 14 T cell receptor beta chains listed below, sequenced in a study of early T cells in non-severe SARS-CoV-2 infection. Each CDR3 protein is one row after TCRdb ran MiXCR on the 5' RACE reads. The sample has roughly 65,000 distinct CDR3 sequences; 12% are singletons. Sequenced input: whole blood. The receptors derive from an adult who was a healthcare worker with PCR-confirmed SARS-CoV-2 infection or an uninfected control (not recorded which).

This clonotype turned up a few times. The rearrangement uses TRBV4-2 and TRBJ1-2, with a tentative D call TRBD1 (5 bases). Germline V lookup: CDR1 LGHNA, CDR2 YNFKEQ. The length of the CDR3 is 15 residues. V lost 0 bases and J lost 4, with 12 bases in between. CDR3 in DNA: TGTGCCAGCAGCCAAGATAGGGGCAGGGTCTATGGCTACACCTTC. It encodes CASSQDRGRVYGYTF.

This clonotype was found a few times. This sequence joins TRBV20-1 and TRBJ2-1; the D gene could be TRBD1 or TRBD2 (5 bases each). Trimming took 1 base from V and 4 from J, leaving 14 bases between them. The CDR3 extends over 15 amino acids. Germline CDR1 and CDR2: DFQATT and SNEGSKA (reference sequence). The CDR3 is CSARVHGGGYNEQFF. CDR3 coding DNA: TGCAGTGCTAGAGTACATGGTGGGGGATACAATGAGCAGTTCTTC.

This clonotype has a handful of counts. The chain joins TRBV12-3 or TRBV12-4 to TRBJ2-3, with D tentatively TRBD2 (5 bases). Trimming took off 9 bases at V and 6 bases at J, with 16 bases between the two ends. CDR3 size: 13 residues. The CDR3 DNA reads as TGTGCCAGTAAAGTCCTGGAGGCCGATACGCAGTATTTT. As protein: CASKVLEADTQYF.

V is TRBV5-6 and J is TRBJ1-3; D is ambiguous. Looked up from germline, CDR1 is SGHDT and CDR2 is YYEEEE. This CDR3 is built from 15 residues. The germline V and J ends were trimmed by 0 bases and 0 bases, with 7 bases remaining between them. The CDR3 bases are TGTGCCAGCAGCTTGGAGAGACTCTCTGGAAACACCATATATTTT. Its protein is CASSLERLSGNTIYF.

This clonotype was detected a few times. CDR3 region: CASSSTDRRAGELFF. The DNA for the CDR3 is TGTGCCAGCAGCTCCACGGACAGGAGGGCCGGGGAGCTGTTTTTT. The V and J genes are TRBV7-9 and TRBJ2-2; D is perhaps TRBD1 (7 bases). V lost 4 bases, J lost 6 bases, and 15 bases lay in between. Germline loops: CDR1 SEHNR, CDR2 FQNEAQ (reference sequence). The CDR3 loop spans 15 amino acids.

This clonotype has a count of ten or more. J is TRBJ1-1 and V is TRBV20-1, with D unresolved. The germline V gene encodes CDR1 DFQATT and CDR2 SNEGSKA (reference sequence). This CDR3 region has 14 residues. V lost 6 bases to trimming and J lost 1 base, with 15 bases between them. This chain's CDR3 is CSAPIGRRNTEAFF. The CDR3 DNA follows: TGCAGTGCCCCGATAGGGCGCCGGAACACTGAAGCTTTCTTT.

As for this clonotype: The junction and the germline gene differ at one end; a read error may be behind it. The rearrangement uses TRBV2 and TRBJ2-2; D unclear. The germline V gene has CDR1 SNHLY and CDR2 FYNNEI. The CDR3 contains 11 residues. The CDR3 DNA is TGTGCCACCAAGAACCCCGGGGAGCTGTTTTTT. Translation gives CATKNPGELFF. Looking up the rest from reference TRBV2 and TRBJ2-2 gives the full variable domain: EPEVTQTPSHQVTQMGQEVILRCVPISNHLYFYWYRQILGQKVEFLVSFYNNEISEKSEIFDDQFSVERPDGSNFTLKIRSTKLEDSAMYFCATKNPGELFFGEGSRLTVL.

This chain connects TRBV12-5 to TRBJ2-7; 8 bases are shared with TRBD1. With 3 bases clipped from V and 3 bases from J, the junction kept 13 bases outside the gene matches. The CDR3 is 17 amino acids. Germline V gives CDR1 LGHNT, CDR2 FRNRAP. The CDR3: CASGFRRVGQENYEQYF. As DNA, the CDR3 is TGTGCTAGTGGTTTCCGGAGAGTGGGACAGGAAAACTACGAGCAGTACTTC.

This clonotype appeared a few times. The chain joins TRBV12-3 or TRBV12-4 to TRBJ1-5, with D possibly TRBD1 on 5 matching bases. Between the trimmed V and J ends, which lost 5 bases and 7 bases, there was a span of 18 bases. This CDR3 has 15 amino acids. DNA for the CDR3: TGTGCCAGCAGTCCCGACCCCTATGGGGACCAGCCCCAGCATTTT. Translation: CASSPDPYGDQPQHF.

The V call is TRBV6-2 or TRBV6-3, the J call TRBJ2-6; D is unclear. V was clipped by 8 bases and J by 0 bases, with 8 bases between them. The CDR3 consists of 14 residues. CDR1 MNHEY and CDR2 SVGEGT come from the germline V gene. CDR3 protein: CASCAHSGANVLTF. CDR3 DNA sequence: TGTGCCAGCTGTGCGCACTCTGGGGCCAACGTCCTGACTTTC.

The chain links TRBV6-6 to TRBJ2-3; D is unclear. CDR3 length equals 13 residues. Germline V gives CDR1 MNHNY, CDR2 SVGAGI (reference sequence). V was shortened by 5 bases and J by 3 bases, with 9 bases between the two germline ends. CDR3 sequence: CASSIRGTDTQYF. CDR3 sequence (DNA): TGTGCCAGCAGTATCCGTGGGACAGATACGCAGTATTTT.

The genes are TRBV7-6 and TRBJ2-5; 7 bases line up with TRBD1. Germline CDR1 reads SGHVS; CDR2 reads FNYEAQ. The V and J ends lost 1 base and 3 bases, in that order; junction bases with no gene match: 5. This CDR3 comprises 15 residues. For the CDR3, the DNA is TGTGCCAGCAGCTTAGTTTGGGACAGAGAAGAGACCCAGTACTTC. It yields the protein CASSLVWDREETQYF.

Worth noting for this clonotype: A much larger clone sits a single nucleotide away, making a read error possible. This rearrangement joins TRBV5-1 to TRBJ1-1; perhaps TRBD1 as D (6 bases). Per the germline V gene, CDR1 is SGHRS and CDR2 is YFSETQ. The CDR3 sequence is 15 residues long. CDR3 DNA: TGCGCCAGCAACTTGGGGGCCCTTATATCCACTGAAGCTTTCTTT. Translation gives CASNLGALISTEAFF.

This rearrangement joins TRBV20-1 to TRBJ2-7; 10 bases match TRBD2. This CDR3 contains 16 residues. V trimming: 0 bases; J trimming: 4 bases; junction bases outside the gene matches: 9. Germline CDR1 is DFQATT and CDR2 is SNEGSKA (reference sequence). The CDR3 spells CSARDPWTSGDYEQYF. The CDR3 DNA follows: TGCAGTGCTAGAGATCCATGGACTAGCGGTGATTACGAGCAGTACTTC.